Below are 23 T cell receptor beta chains sequenced from a single sample in a study of cytomegalovirus exposure and HLA in healthy donors. Primers: 60 Vbeta forward and 13 Jbeta reverse. Measured with immunoSEQ multiplex PCR; TCRdb has only the in-frame clones, and not every one. The sample has about 150,000 clones; 85% are singletons. The sample was PBMCs. These receptors were taken from a boy between 2 and 10 years old in good health and CMV-seronegative.

The chain uses TRBV5-1 and TRBJ1-1; a possible D gene is TRBD1 (5 bases). V was cut by 1 base and J by 1 base, with 11 bases left in between. This CDR3 spans 15 amino acids. Germline values: CDR1 SGHRS, CDR2 YFSETQ. Here the CDR3 reads CASSLKPTGNTEAFF. CDR3 nucleotide sequence: TGCGCCAGCAGCTTGAAGCCCACAGGGAACACTGAAGCTTTCTTT.

V is TRBV13 and J is TRBJ2-1; a weak D match, TRBD1 (6 bases). V was shortened by 7 bases and J by 3 bases, with 22 bases between the two germline ends. CDR3 length: 17 residues. Per the germline V gene, CDR1 is PRHDT and CDR2 is FYEKMQ (reference sequence). The CDR3 loop is CASNPPNRDTIYNEQFF. Here the CDR3 DNA reads TGTGCCAGCAACCCGCCGAACCGGGACACTATCTACAATGAGCAGTTCTTC.

The chain has TRBV29-1 and TRBJ2-5; D is possibly TRBD1 (5 bases). The V gene's germline CDR1 is SQVTM and CDR2 ANQGSEA. The CDR3 is 12 amino acids. The ends were cut back, 7 bases at V and 5 bases at J, with 14 bases in the middle. DNA of the CDR3: TGCAGCGCGGACACCATTCCTGAGACCCAGTACTTC. It yields the protein CSADTIPETQYF.

Here the CDR3 DNA reads TGTGCCAGCAGTTTCTACGGACTAGCGGAGGAGCAGTTCTTC. Translating gives CASSFYGLAEEQFF. J is TRBJ2-1 and V is TRBV28, with 10 bases that match TRBD2. The V segment lost 3 bases and the J segment 10 bases; nucleotides outside the gene matches: 6. This CDR3 comprises 14 residues. CDR1 is MDHEN, CDR2 SYDVKM, per germline.

This chain joins TRBV20-1 and TRBJ2-7, with TRBD2 as a possible D gene (5 bases). This CDR3 region has 11 residues. Trimming stripped 6 bases from V and 9 bases from J, with 15 bases between. Germline values: CDR1 DFQATT, CDR2 SNEGSKA (reference sequence). In DNA, the CDR3 is TGCAGTGCCAACCATCCCGCGGGGCAGTACTTC. Its protein product is CSANHPAGQYF.

The chain combines TRBV7-8 with TRBJ2-3, with 9 bases fitting TRBD2. V was clipped by 6 bases and J by 0 bases; unmatched bases: 7. The CDR3 covers 16 residues. Germline V lookup: CDR1 SGHVS, CDR2 FQNEAQ. This chain's CDR3 is CASRDSSGASTDTQYF. The CDR3 DNA sequence: TGTGCCAGCAGAGACTCTAGCGGGGCTAGCACAGATACGCAGTATTTT.

The chain links TRBV19 to TRBJ2-1; D unclear. Per the germline V gene, CDR1 is LNHDA and CDR2 is SQIVND (reference sequence). The germline V and J ends were trimmed by 3 bases and 5 bases, with 8 bases remaining between them. This CDR3 contains 13 residues. The CDR3 region has the DNA TGTGCCAGTAGTATCGAGGCGGACAATGAGCAGTTCTTC. Its protein is CASSIEADNEQFF.

V gene TRBV5-1 combines with J gene TRBJ1-2; TRBD1 might be the D (5 bases). CDR3 length equals 12 residues. CDR1 and CDR2 from the germline V gene are SGHRS and YFSETQ. Trimming cost V 5 bases and J 8 bases, with 13 bases left between them. CDR3 protein: CASSFPEGGYTF. CDR3 DNA sequence: TGCGCCAGCAGTTTTCCGGAGGGGGGCTACACCTTC.

The chain employs TRBV4-1 and TRBJ2-3; perhaps TRBD2 as D (5 bases). Per the germline V gene, CDR1 is MGHRA and CDR2 is YSYEKL. The V end lost 0 bases, the J end lost 0 bases, and 10 bases lay between the germline ends. CDR3 length: 16 amino acids. CDR3 sequence reads: CASSQDIWESTDTQYF. The CDR3 DNA reads as TGCGCCAGCAGCCAAGATATATGGGAGAGCACAGATACGCAGTATTTT.

The chain links TRBV19 to TRBJ1-2; the match to TRBD1 covers 12 bases. Germline CDR1 is LNHDA and CDR2 is SQIVND (reference sequence). V lost 2 bases, J lost 8 bases, and 9 bases stayed unmatched. The CDR3 contains 16 residues. CDR3: CASSIRIGTGGRGYTF. The DNA of the CDR3 is TGTGCCAGTAGTATAAGAATTGGGACAGGGGGCCGGGGCTACACCTTC.

The chain uses TRBV5-1 and TRBJ1-1; 9 bases are shared with TRBD1. The CDR3 extends over 13 amino acids. Germline values: CDR1 SGHRS, CDR2 YFSETQ. Losses at the gene ends were 2 bases for V and 11 bases for J; bases not matched to a gene: 7. DNA of the CDR3: TGCGCCAGCAGCTTATCCGGGACAGGGAGCGCTTTCTTT. The encoded protein is CASSLSGTGSAFF.

CDR3 sequence: CASSEALAGNNEQFF. In nucleotides, the CDR3 is TGTGCCAGCAGTGAAGCGCTAGCGGGGAACAATGAGCAGTTCTTC. The rearrangement links TRBV6-1 to TRBJ2-1, with TRBD2 matching over 9 bases. Germline trimming cut 0 bases from V and 5 bases from J; bases unmatched to any gene: 2. Germline-derived CDR1 and CDR2 are MNHNS and SASEGT. The CDR3 is made up of 15 amino acids.

The chain employs TRBV15 and TRBJ1-2; D unresolved. The CDR3 has 18 amino acids. Per the germline V gene, CDR1 is LNHNV and CDR2 is YYDKDF (reference sequence). V was pared by 0 bases and J by 2 bases, with 19 bases between. The CDR3 bases are TGTGCCACCAGCAGAGATCTTCTTGGAGGGCAGAGGAACTATGGCTACACCTTC. Translating it yields CATSRDLLGGQRNYGYTF.

CDR3 coding DNA: TGTGCCAGCAGCCTCCAGCAAAAAAAAACGGACGAACACCTTCGGAGGACTGAAGCTTTCTTT. Translated, it gives CASSLQQKKTDEHLRRTEAFF. The V and J genes are TRBV7-3 and TRBJ1-1, with unresolved D. Germline lookup yields CDR1 SGHTA and CDR2 FQGTGA. This CDR3 is built from 21 residues. Trimming took off 5 bases at V and 5 bases at J, with 36 bases between the two ends.

The rearrangement uses TRBV6-5 and TRBJ1-1; possible D gene TRBD1, 5 bases. V was trimmed by 7 bases and J by 1 base, leaving 16 bases between them. The CDR3 consists of 15 residues. Germline V lookup: CDR1 MNHEY, CDR2 SVGAGI. The DNA for the CDR3 is TGTGCCAGCAACTCAAGGGGCGGGGCGAACACTGAAGCTTTCTTT. Its protein is CASNSRGGANTEAFF.

V gene TRBV27 combines with J gene TRBJ2-7, with 9 nucleotides matching TRBD1. The V gene's germline CDR1 is MNHEY and CDR2 SMNVEV (reference sequence). This CDR3 comprises 13 residues. The V gene end was trimmed by 6 bases and the J gene end by 2 bases; junction bases not matched to a gene: 2. The CDR3 region is CASRRDRAYEQYF. The CDR3 bases are TGTGCCAGCAGAAGGGACAGGGCCTACGAGCAGTACTTC.

The chain combines TRBV9 with TRBJ2-1, with a weak D call TRBD2 (5 bases). V was trimmed by 2 bases and J by 3 bases, leaving 6 bases between them. CDR1 and CDR2 (germline): SGDLS, YYNGEE. The CDR3 consists of 13 residues. CDR3 loop: CASSVSGYNEQFF. CDR3 bases: TGTGCCAGCAGCGTGAGCGGCTACAATGAGCAGTTCTTC.

The chain combines TRBV14 with TRBJ1-1; maybe TRBD1 (5 bases). V lost 4 bases and J 4 bases, leaving 16 bases between the germline ends. Germline V gene lookup returns CDR1 SGHDN and CDR2 FVKESK. This CDR3 is 15 amino acids long. The DNA of the CDR3 is TGTGCCAGCAGCCGGGTGGCAGGGTTCAGCACTGAAGCTTTCTTT. It encodes CASSRVAGFSTEAFF.

The chain has TRBV5-1 and TRBJ2-4, with 9 bases identical to TRBD1. Germline CDR1 reads SGHRS; CDR2 reads YFSETQ. The CDR3 covers 16 residues. The junction had 13 bases not matched to a gene; V was cut back by 3 bases and J by 9 bases. Here the CDR3 reads CASSSNPNRGQGIQYF. CDR3 coding DNA: TGCGCCAGCAGCTCCAACCCAAACAGGGGGCAGGGCATTCAGTACTTC.

This chain connects TRBV30 to TRBJ2-5; maybe TRBD1 (5 bases). The CDR3 is 13 residues long. CDR1 is GTSNPN, CDR2 SVGIG, per germline (reference sequence). V gave up 2 bases and J gave up 5 bases, with 12 bases separating them. The CDR3 reads CAWSQQARETQYF. In nucleotides, the CDR3 is TGTGCCTGGAGTCAACAGGCGAGGGAGACCCAGTACTTC. Full variable domain (outside the CDR3, taken from reference TRBV30 and TRBJ2-5): SQTIHQWPATLVQPVGSPLSLECTVEGTSNPNLYWYRQAAGRGLQLLFYSVGIGQISSEVPQNLSASRPQDRQFILSSKKLLLSDSGFYLCAWSQQARETQYFGPGTRLLVL.

V is TRBV29-1 and J is TRBJ1-2; D is uncertain. Germline CDR1 reads SQVTM; CDR2 reads ANQGSEA. Trimming removed 3 bases at V and 0 bases at J, with 8 bases between. The CDR3 has 13 residues. The CDR3 loop is CSVDSEPNYGYTF. In DNA, the CDR3 is TGCAGCGTTGATTCAGAACCTAACTATGGCTACACCTTC.

This chain uses TRBV28 with TRBJ2-7; the match to TRBD2 covers 12 bases. The V and J ends lost 5 bases and 3 bases, in that order; junction bases with no gene match: 8. CDR1 MDHEN and CDR2 SYDVKM come from the germline V gene. The CDR3 sequence is 16 residues long. The chain's CDR3 is CASSQRLAGVFYEQYV. In nucleotides, the CDR3 is TGTGCCAGCAGTCAAAGACTAGCGGGGGTGTTCTACGAGCAGTACGTC.

This chain links TRBV7-3 with TRBJ1-4; D is unclear. CDR1 and CDR2 (germline): SGHTA, FQGTGA. V shed 0 bases and J shed 3 bases, with 2 bases lying between them. The CDR3 is 13 residues long. CDR3 nucleotide sequence: TGTGCCAGCAGCTTAACCGCTAATGAAAAACTGTTTTTT. Residues: CASSLTANEKLFF.